Given below is one TCR beta chain in context. These data originate in a study of blood T cell repertoires in COVID-19. The length of the CDR3 is 11 residues. CDR1 and CDR2 (germline): MNHNY, SVGAGI (reference sequence). V gave up 6 bases and J gave up 8 bases, with 7 bases separating them. Assay: immunoSEQ multiplex PCR; the TCRdb copy retains only in-frame clones and omits some. The sample has approximately 270,000 clones, 75% to 90% seen once. Sequenced input: peripheral blood. The chain joins TRBV6-6 to TRBJ2-2; maybe TRBD1 (5 bases). The origin of this receptor is a woman aged 70-85 years with acute or convalescent COVID-19. In DNA, the CDR3 is TGTGCCAGCAGGACAGCTGGGGAGCTGTTTTTT. Amino acid sequence: CASRTAGELFF.